The next 31 T cell receptor beta chains were all read from a single sample in a study of cytomegalovirus exposure and HLA in healthy donors. Primers: 60 Vbeta forward and 13 Jbeta reverse. TCRdb's copy holds only in-frame clones and misses some; the assay was immunoSEQ multiplex PCR. The repertoire includes over 150,000 clones, approximately 80% of them detected once, and more than 1% sits in the top ten. Sequencing input: PBMCs. The receptor source for this set is a boy aged 2 to 10 in good health and CMV-seronegative.

The chain carries TRBV28 and TRBJ2-7, with D perhaps matching TRBD2 (6 bases). This CDR3 has 14 amino acids. Deletions cut 5 bases from V and 2 bases from J, with 13 bases between. Germline lookup yields CDR1 MDHEN and CDR2 SYDVKM. Here the CDR3 DNA reads TGTGCCAGCAGTCCCGGGACTTCAGCCTACGAGCAGTACTTC. Protein: CASSPGTSAYEQYF.

The chain employs TRBV5-1 and TRBJ2-3; D perhaps matches TRBD2 (6 bases). The V and J ends lost 4 bases and 0 bases respectively, with 9 bases between them. Germline CDR1 SGHRS, CDR2 YFSETQ. The CDR3 is 14 residues long. CDR3 in amino acids: CASSPGTSTDTQYF. The DNA for the CDR3 is TGCGCCAGCAGCCCCGGGACTAGCACAGATACGCAGTATTTT.

The rearrangement uses TRBV6-5 and TRBJ2-1; possible D gene TRBD1, 5 bases. Trimming pared 8 bases from V and 4 bases from J, leaving 15 bases between. CDR3 size: 14 residues. Germline V gene data show CDR1 as MNHEY and CDR2 as SVGAGI. CDR3 sequence (DNA): TGTGCCAGCTCTGGACACCCGGTTTACAATGAGCAGTTCTTC. Its protein is CASSGHPVYNEQFF.

The genes are TRBV5-1 and TRBJ1-1, with D unresolved. Trimming took 0 bases from V and 0 from J, leaving 9 bases between them. Germline V gene data show CDR1 as SGHRS and CDR2 as YFSETQ. This CDR3 spans 15 amino acids. CDR3 sequence (DNA): TGCGCCAGCAGCTTGGCGGGGTTAATGAACACTGAAGCTTTCTTT. This translates into CASSLAGLMNTEAFF. The whole variable domain, filled in from reference TRBV5-1 and TRBJ1-1, reads KAGVTQTPRYLIKTRGQQVTLSCSPISGHRSVSWYQQTPGQGLQFLFEYFSETQRNKGNFPGRFSGRQFSNSRSEMNVSTLELGDSALYLCASSLAGLMNTEAFFGQGTRLTVV.

The V and J genes are TRBV19 and TRBJ2-7, with TRBD1 matching 9 bases. V was pared by 4 bases and J by 5 bases, with 9 bases of the junction left unmatched. The length of the CDR3 is 15 residues. The V gene's germline CDR1 is LNHDA and CDR2 SQIVND (reference sequence). In DNA form, the CDR3 reads TGTGCCAGTAGTACCCTCCCGGGACAGGGCCACGAGCAGTACTTC. Its translation: CASSTLPGQGHEQYF.

The V and J genes are TRBV4-3 and TRBJ1-1; no clear D. Germline assignment: CDR1 LGHNA and CDR2 YSLEER. This CDR3 has 14 amino acids. V gave up 0 bases and J gave up 1 base, with 6 bases separating them. The CDR3 is CASSQDGRNTEAFF. The CDR3 nucleotides read TGCGCCAGCAGCCAAGATGGCAGGAACACTGAAGCTTTCTTT.

The rearrangement joins TRBV19 to TRBJ1-2; 9 nucleotides line up with TRBD1. CDR1 and CDR2 (germline): LNHDA, SQIVND (reference sequence). The CDR3 is 12 amino acids. The J segment lost 8 bases and the V segment lost 5 bases, leaving 3 bases of the junction unmatched. CDR3 sequence reads: CASSPTGGGYTF. The DNA for the CDR3 is TGTGCCAGTAGTCCGACAGGGGGAGGCTACACCTTC.

The chain employs TRBV4-3 and TRBJ1-4; 7 bases map to TRBD1. Germline V CDR1 and CDR2: LGHNA, YSLEER. This CDR3 spans 16 amino acids. V gave up 0 bases and J gave up 4 bases; unmatched junction bases: 5. CDR3 bases: TGCGCCAGCAGCCAAGATGGGACAGTATATAATGAAAAACTGTTTTTT. It translates to CASSQDGTVYNEKLFF.

This chain uses TRBV7-2 with TRBJ2-2, with 7 bases identical to TRBD1. The CDR3 is made up of 16 amino acids. The V segment lost 5 bases and the J segment 3 bases; nucleotides outside the gene matches: 9. Germline V CDR1 and CDR2: SGHTA, FQGNSA. The CDR3 bases are TGTGCCAGCAGCCGTACAGGGGACGCTTACACCGGGGAGCTGTTTTTT. Amino acids: CASSRTGDAYTGELFF. The full variable domain, in which reference TRBV7-2 and TRBJ2-2 provide the parts outside the CDR3, is GAGVSQSPSNKVTEKGKDVELRCDPISGHTALYWYRQSLGQGLEFLIYFQGNSAPDKSGLPSDRFSAERTGGSVSTLTIQRTQQEDSAVYLCASSRTGDAYTGELFFGEGSRLTVL.

This chain connects TRBV30 to TRBJ1-4; 10 nucleotides agree with TRBD1. Germline assignment: CDR1 GTSNPN and CDR2 SVGIG (reference sequence). This CDR3 is built from 17 residues. V lost 5 bases, J lost 2 bases, and 11 bases stayed unmatched. The CDR3 sequence: CAWSRDRGTGTNEKLFF. CDR3 DNA sequence: TGTGCCTGGTCCCGGGACAGGGGTACGGGCACTAATGAAAAACTGTTTTTT. Full variable domain (outside the CDR3, taken from reference TRBV30 and TRBJ1-4): SQTIHQWPATLVQPVGSPLSLECTVEGTSNPNLYWYRQAAGRGLQLLFYSVGIGQISSEVPQNLSASRPQDRQFILSSKKLLLSDSGFYLCAWSRDRGTGTNEKLFFGSGTQLSVL.

V usage is TRBV28 and J usage is TRBJ1-2; tentatively, D is TRBD1 (5 bases). CDR1 is MDHEN and CDR2 is SYDVKM in the germline V gene. This CDR3 is 13 amino acids long. Trimming left V 6 bases short and J 4 bases short, with 12 bases between. The CDR3 nucleotides read TGTGCCAGCAGGCCCCCACAGGTCTATGGCTACACCTTC. It encodes CASRPPQVYGYTF.

The chain is built from TRBV12-5 and TRBJ1-5; no definite D call. Trimming cost V 6 bases and J 0 bases, with 12 bases left between them. CDR1 LGHNT and CDR2 FRNRAP come from the germline V gene. This CDR3 is built from 15 residues. The CDR3 region is CASGSTDYSNQPQHF. DNA for the CDR3: TGTGCTAGTGGCTCCACAGATTATAGCAATCAGCCCCAGCATTTT.

Written as DNA, the CDR3 is TGTGCCAGCAGTTTAAGGCAGGGGGCAGTTTACGAGCAGTACTTC. Amino acids: CASSLRQGAVYEQYF. The chain couples TRBV27 to TRBJ2-7; 8 bases line up with TRBD1. CDR1 MNHEY and CDR2 SMNVEV come from the germline V gene (reference sequence). The CDR3 length is 15 residues. V shed 2 bases, J shed 4 bases, and the junction held 7 bases outside the gene matches.

V is TRBV7-9 and J is TRBJ2-2; D is unresolved. The CDR3 covers 14 residues. CDR1 is SEHNR, CDR2 FQNEAQ, per germline (reference sequence). V lost 4 bases and J 4 bases, leaving 10 bases between the germline ends. CDR3 DNA sequence: TGTGCCAGCAGCTCCGACTTAGCCACCGGGGAGCTGTTTTTT. It specifies CASSSDLATGELFF.

The genes are TRBV15 and TRBJ2-5; D is undetermined. This CDR3 is built from 14 residues. V was trimmed by 0 bases and J by 3 bases, leaving 8 bases between them. CDR1 and CDR2 from the germline V gene are LNHNV and YYDKDF (reference sequence). The CDR3 DNA is TGTGCCACCAGCAGAGATAATTCAGAAGAGACCCAGTACTTC. Translating it yields CATSRDNSEETQYF. The whole variable domain, remainder taken from reference TRBV15 and TRBJ2-5, is DAMVIQNPRYQVTQFGKPVTLSCSQTLNHNVMYWYQQKSSQAPKLLFHYYDKDFNNEADTPDNFQSRRPNTSFCFLDIRSPGLGDTAMYLCATSRDNSEETQYFGPGTRLLVL.

This chain's CDR3 is CASSLEKRDYNEQFF. The CDR3 nucleotides read TGTGCCAGCAGTTTAGAAAAACGGGACTACAATGAGCAGTTCTTC. This chain uses TRBV27 with TRBJ2-1; possibly TRBD2 for D (5 bases). The CDR3 is 15 amino acids. Germline CDR1 is MNHEY and CDR2 is SMNVEV (reference sequence). Trimming took 2 bases from V and 3 from J, leaving 11 bases between them.

The chain is built from TRBV10-3 and TRBJ1-2; 7 positions match TRBD1. The CDR3 length is 14 residues. Germline trimming cut 0 bases from V and 3 bases from J; bases unmatched to any gene: 1. CDR1 and CDR2 from the germline V gene are ENHRY and SYGVKD. This CDR3 is CAISESGQHYGYTF. CDR3 nucleotide sequence: TGTGCCATCAGTGAGTCGGGACAGCACTATGGCTACACCTTC.

The genes are TRBV27 and TRBJ1-2, with 12 bases lining up with TRBD1. Trimming took 3 bases from V and 7 from J; bases not matched to a gene: 3. The length of the CDR3 is 14 residues. CDR1 MNHEY and CDR2 SMNVEV come from the germline V gene (reference sequence). CDR3 sequence reads: CASSLGQGASGYTF. In nucleotides, the CDR3 is TGTGCCAGCAGTTTGGGACAGGGGGCGAGTGGCTACACCTTC.

The chain carries TRBV11-1 and TRBJ2-1; 8 positions match TRBD2. Per the germline V gene, CDR1 is SGHAT and CDR2 is FQDESV (reference sequence). With V trimmed by 1 base and J by 7 bases, 6 bases remained unmatched. The CDR3 has 15 residues. The CDR3, as DNA: TGTGCCAGCAGCTTAGTCGGGAGGGTGGGTAATGAGCAGTTCTTC. Amino acids: CASSLVGRVGNEQFF.

The J gene is TRBJ2-7, the V gene TRBV18; TRBD1 matches 8 bases. The germline gives CDR1 KGHSH, CDR2 LQKENI. The length of the CDR3 is 12 residues. The J segment lost 10 bases and the V segment lost 4 bases, leaving 6 bases of the junction unmatched. CDR3 in amino acids: CASSLGQGIQYV. The CDR3 coding sequence is TGTGCCAGCTCACTCGGACAGGGCATACAGTACGTC.

This rearrangement joins TRBV5-1 to TRBJ1-6, with 9 bases that match TRBD1. Germline CDR1 and CDR2: SGHRS and YFSETQ. The V segment lost 0 bases and the J segment 5 bases; nucleotides outside the gene matches: 6. The CDR3 spans 17 residues. The CDR3 protein is CASSLGTGVSNNSPLHF. CDR3 bases: TGCGCCAGCAGCTTGGGGACAGGGGTCTCGAATAATTCACCCCTCCACTTT.

This chain uses TRBV5-8 with TRBJ2-7, with TRBD2 identical over 7 bases. With 1 base clipped from V and 2 bases from J, the junction kept 3 bases outside the gene matches. The CDR3 has 14 amino acids. Germline lookup yields CDR1 SGHTS and CDR2 YDEGEE. CDR3 amino acids: CASSLQRGAYEQYF. CDR3 bases: TGTGCCAGCAGCTTGCAGCGGGGAGCCTACGAGCAGTACTTC.

This clone appeared a single time. The chain couples TRBV5-1 to TRBJ2-2, with D perhaps matching TRBD2 (7 bases). V lost 4 bases to trimming and J lost 5 bases, with 12 bases between them. The germline V gene has CDR1 SGHRS and CDR2 YFSETQ. This CDR3 comprises 14 residues. The CDR3 coding sequence is TGCGCCAGCAGCCCGGGGGGCTGGACCGGGGAGCTGTTTTTT. Residues: CASSPGGWTGELFF.

V usage is TRBV13 and J usage is TRBJ2-5; TRBD1 matches at 7 bases. The CDR3 covers 14 residues. V lost 5 bases, J lost 2 bases, and 5 bases stayed unmatched. CDR1 is PRHDT and CDR2 is FYEKMQ in the germline V gene (reference sequence). DNA for the CDR3: TGTGCCAGCAGCAAGGGGACAGCGCAAGAGACCCAGTACTTC. The encoded protein is CASSKGTAQETQYF.

This clone was observed a single time. This rearrangement joins TRBV7-6 to TRBJ2-7, with D possibly being TRBD1 (5 bases). V lost 3 bases to trimming and J lost 4 bases, with 13 bases between them. The germline V gene encodes CDR1 SGHVS and CDR2 FNYEAQ. The CDR3 contains 14 residues. The CDR3 sequence is CASSLSDRLYEQYF. Written as DNA, the CDR3 is TGTGCCAGCAGCTTGTCAGACAGATTATACGAGCAGTACTTC.

V gene TRBV15 combines with J gene TRBJ2-3, with a tentative D call TRBD1 (5 bases). The V end was cut by 0 bases, the J end by 0 bases, with 16 bases between. The CDR3 has 18 amino acids. CDR1 and CDR2 from the germline V gene are LNHNV and YYDKDF (reference sequence). In nucleotides, the CDR3 is TGTGCCACCAGCAGAGATAGGCCAGTTAGGGGCAGCACAGATACGCAGTATTTT. This gives the protein CATSRDRPVRGSTDTQYF.

V and J are TRBV25-1 and TRBJ2-1; D is unresolved. Between the trimmed V and J ends, which lost 5 bases and 9 bases, there was a span of 14 bases. This CDR3 is built from 13 residues. Germline CDR1 reads MGHDK; CDR2 reads SYGVNS. The CDR3 loop reads CASSREVFGEQFF. The CDR3 DNA sequence: TGTGCCAGCAGTCGCGAGGTCTTCGGTGAGCAGTTCTTC.

The chain joins TRBV19 to TRBJ2-1, with 11 nucleotides matching TRBD2. J was trimmed by 4 bases and V by 1 base; bases with no gene match: 9. CDR3 size: 18 residues. The germline CDR1 and CDR2 sequences are LNHDA and SQIVND (reference sequence). CDR3 sequence: CASSIVFTSGSKYNEQFF. The CDR3 coding sequence is TGTGCCAGTAGTATAGTCTTTACTAGCGGGAGCAAGTACAATGAGCAGTTCTTC.

V and J are TRBV29-1 and TRBJ2-1; TRBD1 agrees at 8 bases. The length of the CDR3 is 15 residues. Germline V gene sequence: CDR1 SQVTM, CDR2 ANQGSEA. V was pared by 4 bases and J by 7 bases, with 12 bases of the junction left unmatched. CDR3 nucleotide sequence: TGCAGCGTTGCTGGACAGGGAAAAGGAACGAATGAGCAGTTCTTC. As protein: CSVAGQGKGTNEQFF.

V is TRBV6-5 and J is TRBJ2-1, with D tentatively TRBD2 (5 bases). Trimming removed 5 bases from V and 9 bases from J, with 14 bases in between. Per the germline V gene, CDR1 is MNHEY and CDR2 is SVGAGI. The CDR3 spans 13 residues. The CDR3 sequence is CASSRDRGIEQFF. The CDR3 DNA follows: TGTGCCAGCAGTAGGGATCGGGGTATTGAGCAGTTCTTC.

The chain couples TRBV30 to TRBJ1-4; no definite D call. Germline CDR1 GTSNPN, CDR2 SVGIG (reference sequence). The CDR3 is 11 amino acids. V lost 1 base and J lost 8, with 5 bases in between. The DNA of the CDR3 is TGTGCCTGGAGTGCTAGGGAAAAACTGTTTTTT. It codes for CAWSAREKLFF.